What follows are 31 T cell receptor beta chains derived from one specimen sequenced in a study of T cell responses to AZD1222 COVID-19 vaccine. Produced via immunoSEQ multiplex PCR; TCRdb's table is partial and in-frame only. The table has 85,000 to 110,000 clones, about 92% seen once; the top ten hold 4.5% to 5.5%. The sequencing used peripheral blood, collected on day 0 of AZD1222 vaccination. The receptors shown here come from an adult in good health.

The chain is built from TRBV5-1 and TRBJ1-1; D remains ambiguous. Germline CDR1 is SGHRS and CDR2 is YFSETQ. V was pared by 0 bases and J by 2 bases, with 8 bases between. CDR3 length: 14 residues. CDR3 DNA sequence: TGCGCCAGCAGCTTGGAAGGGATAAACACTGAAGCTTTCTTT. This sequence encodes CASSLEGINTEAFF.

The genes are TRBV19 and TRBJ2-7, with 11 bases lining up with TRBD2. The CDR3 extends over 11 amino acids. J lost 7 bases, V lost 8 bases, and 1 base had no gene match. Germline V gene data show CDR1 as LNHDA and CDR2 as SQIVND (reference sequence). The CDR3 nucleotides are TGTGCCAGTCGACTAGCGGGGGAGCAGTACTTC. Translation gives CASRLAGEQYF.

The chain has TRBV10-3 and TRBJ1-5; 9 bases line up with TRBD1. Germline V lookup: CDR1 ENHRY, CDR2 SYGVKD. The CDR3 extends over 15 amino acids. V lost 2 bases to trimming and J lost 7 bases; unmatched junction nucleotides: 6. Here the CDR3 DNA reads TGTGCCATCAGTGAGGTGGGACAGGGAGTCCAGCCCCAGCATTTT. This translates into CAISEVGQGVQPQHF.

V is TRBV27 and J is TRBJ1-6, with 12 bases aligning to TRBD1. Per the germline V gene, CDR1 is MNHEY and CDR2 is SMNVEV (reference sequence). With V trimmed by 3 bases and J by 13 bases, 4 bases remained unmatched. The CDR3 extends over 14 amino acids. CDR3 nucleotide sequence: TGTGCCAGCAGTTTCGGGGACAGGGGGCGGCCCCTCCACTTT. Its protein is CASSFGDRGRPLHF.

This rearrangement joins TRBV6-6 to TRBJ1-6; D not certain. From germline, CDR1 is MNHNY and CDR2 SVGAGI (reference sequence). The CDR3 totals 12 residues. The V and J ends lost 3 bases and 8 bases respectively, with 5 bases between them. The DNA for the CDR3 is TGTGCCAGCAGTTATTTCCATTCACCCCTCCACTTT. Protein sequence: CASSYFHSPLHF.

This chain connects TRBV11-1 to TRBJ1-5, with D uncertain. Germline CDR1 is SGHAT and CDR2 is FQDESV (reference sequence). The V gene lost 4 bases and the J gene lost 3 bases, with 7 bases spanning the gap. The CDR3 runs to 13 residues. The CDR3 DNA sequence: TGTGCCAGCAGCTCGGACCCCAATCAGCCCCAGCATTTT. Protein: CASSSDPNQPQHF.

The V and J genes are TRBV5-6 and TRBJ1-2; D remains unclear. Germline V gene sequence: CDR1 SGHDT, CDR2 YYEEEE. CDR3 length equals 14 residues. Trimming took 5 bases from V and 0 from J, leaving 11 bases between them. The chain's CDR3 is CASSRLEANYGYTF. As DNA, the CDR3 is TGTGCCAGCAGTAGACTTGAAGCTAACTATGGCTACACCTTC.

The chain is built from TRBV30 and TRBJ2-7; D unclear. Germline V gives CDR1 GTSNPN, CDR2 SVGIG (reference sequence). CDR3 size: 13 residues. V was cut by 4 bases and J by 6 bases, with 16 bases left in between. The CDR3 nucleotides are TGTGCCTGGACCAGTACCCTGGGTGGCGAGCAGTACTTC. Translating gives CAWTSTLGGEQYF.

This sequence joins TRBV12-3 or TRBV12-4 and TRBJ2-2, with a weak D call TRBD2 (6 bases). V dropped 8 bases and J dropped 3 bases, with 10 bases sitting between them. This CDR3 has 13 residues. The CDR3 region is CASGPGDTGELFF. In DNA, the CDR3 is TGTGCCAGCGGACCGGGGGACACCGGGGAGCTGTTTTTT.

This clone has only one observation. This chain uses TRBV18 with TRBJ1-5; tentative D call: TRBD1 (5 bases). The V gene's germline CDR1 is KGHSH and CDR2 LQKENI. This CDR3 spans 18 amino acids. Trimming left V 3 bases short and J 2 bases short, with 20 bases between. CDR3 coding DNA: TGTGCCAGCTCACCTCGTCGAGCGGGACGTCGCGGCAATCAGCCCCAGCATTTT. Its protein product is CASSPRRAGRRGNQPQHF.

This clone showed up just once. V is TRBV28 and J is TRBJ2-5, with D perhaps being TRBD1 or TRBD2 (5 bases each). This CDR3 contains 19 residues. Trimming left V 0 bases short and J 9 bases short, with 29 bases between. CDR1 is MDHEN and CDR2 is SYDVKM in the germline V gene. CDR3 coding DNA: TGTGCCAGCAGTTTATGGGGGATCGAAAAGCGGACCCCCGTAGGGGCCCAGTACTTC. Amino acids: CASSLWGIEKRTPVGAQYF.

The chain employs TRBV30 and TRBJ1-4; D is uncertain. Germline assignment: CDR1 GTSNPN and CDR2 SVGIG (reference sequence). Trimming stripped 3 bases from V and 10 bases from J, with 12 bases between. This CDR3 is 12 amino acids long. The CDR3 protein is CAWRPRVGKLFF. The CDR3 DNA is TGTGCCTGGAGACCGAGAGTGGGAAAACTGTTTTTT.

This chain links TRBV28 with TRBJ1-2; D uncertain. The V gene lost 5 bases and the J gene lost 4 bases, with 11 bases spanning the gap. CDR1 and CDR2 from the germline V gene are MDHEN and SYDVKM. There are 13 residues in the CDR3. CDR3 sequence: CASSRTGRYGYTF. The CDR3 DNA reads as TGTGCCAGCAGTCGGACGGGCCGCTATGGCTACACCTTC.

V is TRBV4-2 and J is TRBJ1-5, with a possible D match to TRBD1 (5 bases). The germline CDR1 and CDR2 sequences are LGHNA and YNFKEQ. The length of the CDR3 is 15 residues. Trimming pared 0 bases from V and 9 bases from J, leaving 15 bases between. The CDR3 sequence: CASSQDQGVRAPQHF. Here the CDR3 DNA reads TGTGCCAGCAGCCAAGATCAAGGGGTGAGGGCGCCCCAGCATTTT.

V gene TRBV9 combines with J gene TRBJ1-1; D is ambiguous. The CDR3 is 12 amino acids. The V and J ends lost 3 bases and 0 bases respectively, with 3 bases between them. From germline, CDR1 is SGDLS and CDR2 YYNGEE. DNA for the CDR3: TGTGCCAGCAGCGATATGAACACTGAAGCTTTCTTT. This gives the protein CASSDMNTEAFF.

The V gene is TRBV13, the J gene TRBJ1-2, with D tentatively TRBD1 (5 bases). The CDR3 is 15 amino acids. Trimming removed 0 bases from V and 7 bases from J, with 15 bases in between. The germline V gene encodes CDR1 PRHDT and CDR2 FYEKMQ (reference sequence). The CDR3 region has the DNA TGTGCCAGCAGCTTAGGGGGGGGACCCCCGGTTGGCTACACCTTC. Its translation: CASSLGGGPPVGYTF.

The chain has TRBV6-4 and TRBJ2-3, with D uncertain. V lost 3 bases, J lost 9 bases, and 13 bases lay in between. The CDR3 contains 13 residues. The germline V gene has CDR1 MRHNA and CDR2 SNTAGT. CDR3: CASSDAQHGTQYF. The CDR3 nucleotides read TGTGCCAGCAGTGATGCCCAACACGGGACGCAGTATTTT.

This clone came up once. J is TRBJ2-1 and V is TRBV4-1; D could derive from TRBD1 or TRBD2 (7 bases each). The CDR3 length is 17 residues. CDR1 MGHRA and CDR2 YSYEKL come from the germline V gene. V was cut by 1 base and J by 5 bases, with 18 bases left in between. The CDR3 sequence is CASSQGGRGRDNNEQFF. The CDR3, as DNA: TGCGCCAGCAGCCAAGGTGGGAGGGGGCGAGACAACAATGAGCAGTTCTTC.

The chain combines TRBV6-5 with TRBJ1-2; a weak D match, TRBD1 (6 bases). The CDR3 sequence is 12 residues long. Germline lookup yields CDR1 MNHEY and CDR2 SVGAGI. V shed 10 bases and J shed 6 bases, with 15 bases lying between them. The CDR3 nucleotides read TGTGCCACCTCATGGGGGGCCGATGGCTACACCTTC. Translated: CATSWGADGYTF.

V and J are TRBV10-3 and TRBJ1-4, with D possibly being TRBD1 (6 bases). V gave up 8 bases and J gave up 6 bases, with 13 bases separating them. The CDR3 is made up of 13 amino acids. The germline gives CDR1 ENHRY, CDR2 SYGVKD. CDR3 sequence reads: CAIRQGLDEKLFF. The CDR3 nucleotides are TGTGCCATCCGGCAGGGGCTGGATGAAAAACTGTTTTTT.

The rearrangement links TRBV7-9 to TRBJ2-7, with D hard to call. This CDR3 has 14 residues. V was cut by 5 bases and J by 1 base, with 12 bases left in between. Per the germline V gene, CDR1 is SEHNR and CDR2 is FQNEAQ (reference sequence). Written as DNA, the CDR3 is TGTGCCAGCAGCGATGTTGGTCAATCCTACGAGCAGTACTTC. Translated, it gives CASSDVGQSYEQYF.

This sequence joins TRBV19 and TRBJ1-3; tentative D call: TRBD1 (6 bases). The CDR3 is 14 residues long. Looked up from germline, CDR1 is LNHDA and CDR2 is SQIVND (reference sequence). Trimming left V 1 base short and J 2 bases short, with 6 bases between. In DNA form, the CDR3 reads TGTGCCAGTAGTATAGGGACAGCTGGAAACACCATATATTTT. It yields the protein CASSIGTAGNTIYF.

The V call is TRBV7-9, the J call TRBJ2-1; no clear D gene. This CDR3 region has 12 residues. V was trimmed by 1 base and J by 12 bases, leaving 10 bases between them. Germline V gene data show CDR1 as SEHNR and CDR2 as FQNEAQ (reference sequence). Here the CDR3 DNA reads TGTGCCAGCAGCTTAGGGGTCCTCGGGCAGTTCTTC. It is translated as CASSLGVLGQFF.

The chain links TRBV19 to TRBJ1-5; tentative D call: TRBD1 (5 bases). The CDR3 runs to 15 residues. V lost 3 bases and J 7 bases, leaving 16 bases between the germline ends. The germline gives CDR1 LNHDA, CDR2 SQIVND (reference sequence). The DNA for the CDR3 is TGTGCCAGTAGTATGTCGGGGTATTGGGGGCAGCCCCAGCATTTT. Its translation is CASSMSGYWGQPQHF.

V is TRBV4-3 and J is TRBJ2-3; D is ambiguous. The germline CDR1 and CDR2 sequences are LGHNA and YSLEER. This CDR3 is 16 amino acids long. V dropped 5 bases and J dropped 0 bases, with 15 bases sitting between them. DNA for the CDR3: TGCGCCAGCAGCTACACTATAAGGTCTAGCACAGATACGCAGTATTTT. Protein: CASSYTIRSSTDTQYF.

The chain combines TRBV2 with TRBJ1-1; 7 bases match TRBD1. This CDR3 is 15 amino acids long. Trimming took 6 bases from V and 5 from J; bases not matched to a gene: 12. The germline V gene encodes CDR1 SNHLY and CDR2 FYNNEI. This chain's CDR3 is CASSLETGLWTEAFF. Written as DNA, the CDR3 is TGTGCCAGCAGCCTTGAGACAGGGCTTTGGACTGAAGCTTTCTTT.

The chain has TRBV28 and TRBJ1-3, with no clear D. CDR1 is MDHEN and CDR2 is SYDVKM in the germline V gene. V lost 7 bases and J 3 bases, leaving 16 bases between the germline ends. The CDR3 consists of 15 residues. In nucleotides, the CDR3 is TGTGCCAGCATTAGAGCAAAGTTTATTGGAAACACCATATATTTT. This gives the protein CASIRAKFIGNTIYF.

The gene calls are TRBV5-1 and TRBJ2-2, with TRBD1 matching over 7 bases. CDR1 and CDR2 (germline): SGHRS, YFSETQ. V dropped 4 bases and J dropped 5; count of bases not matched to a gene: 17. The CDR3 loop spans 18 amino acids. This chain's CDR3 is CASSQGVKWQGDTGELFF. The CDR3 DNA is TGCGCCAGCAGCCAAGGGGTAAAGTGGCAGGGGGATACCGGGGAGCTGTTTTTT.

In its sample, this clone was seen once. The chain employs TRBV25-1 and TRBJ2-1, with D possibly being TRBD1 (6 bases). Deletions cut 3 bases from V and 4 bases from J, with 13 bases between. The CDR3 runs to 15 residues. Germline CDR1 and CDR2: MGHDK and SYGVNS. The CDR3 spells CASSDKTGQYNEQFF. CDR3 sequence (DNA): TGTGCCAGCAGTGACAAAACCGGACAGTACAATGAGCAGTTCTTC.

The chain recombines TRBV24-1 with TRBJ1-5; D remains unclear. This CDR3 has 20 amino acids. V was cut by 6 bases and J by 2 bases, with 28 bases left in between. The germline gives CDR1 KGHDR, CDR2 SFDVKD. CDR3 loop: CATSHRQFGRLAKRNQPQHF. CDR3 sequence (DNA): TGTGCCACCAGTCATCGGCAATTTGGCAGACTTGCCAAGCGCAATCAGCCCCAGCATTTT.

The chain uses TRBV5-4 and TRBJ1-6, with a weak D call TRBD1 (6 bases). Germline-derived CDR1 and CDR2 are SGHNT and YYREEE (reference sequence). This CDR3 is built from 13 residues. Deletions cut 5 bases from V and 10 bases from J, with 13 bases between. The CDR3 loop reads CASSSWGQSPLHF. CDR3 bases: TGTGCCAGCAGTTCCTGGGGGCAATCACCCCTCCACTTT. The whole variable domain, remainder taken from reference TRBV5-4 and TRBJ1-6, is ETGVTQSPTHLIKTRGQQVTLRCSSQSGHNTVSWYQQALGQGPQFIFQYYREEENGRGNFPPRFSGLQFPNYSSELNVNALELDDSALYLCASSSWGQSPLHFGNGTRLTVT.